This T cell receptor beta chain was profiled in a study of shared clonotypes between healthy human individuals. Study-wide context: Per-donor plates numbered three CD4 naive, three CD4 memory, two CD8 naive and one CD8 memory.

V shed 2 bases and J 4 bases; nucleotides not matched to a gene: 0. The germline V gene has CDR1 MNHEY and CDR2 SMNVEV (reference sequence). The CDR3 extends over 13 amino acids. Only in-frame clones appear in the TCRdb table, and some are missing; sequencing was by immunoSEQ multiplex PCR. The sample holds over 300,000 clones; 87% are singletons and the top ten take roughly 15%. Study outcomes and limitations: Clonotype sharing across donors was expected to vary with sequencing depth.

This clone came up a few times. Its antigen is unknown. Other DNA sequences in this sample translate to the same CDR3. V is TRBV27 and J is TRBJ1-2, with 8 bases that match TRBD1. This sequence was found in a man aged 18 to 35 in good health. Sequenced material: memory CD8+ T cells sorted from blood. As to subset: CD45RO+ cells pooled with CCR7-negative TemRA cells. The CDR3 region has the DNA TGTGCCAGCAGTTTAGGGACAGGCTATGGCTACACCTTC. It codes for CASSLGTGYGYTF.